Below, 16 T cell receptor beta chains from the same sample are listed, as sequenced in a study of vaccination and CD4 T cells after COVID-19. Cultured CD4+ T cell DNA underwent sequencing with the Oncomine TCR Beta short-read assay. One entry per CDR3 protein, called by TCRdb with MiXCR from the PCR reads. The table lists roughly 14,000 distinct CDR3 sequences, under 75% of them singletons. These receptors' targets are unknown. This sample's treatment: approximately nine-day PBMC culture with coronavirus spike peptide pools or control peptides (ViraFEST assay). Sequenced material: CD4+ T cells from blood, cultured in vitro. Receptor source: a human donor who had recovered from COVID-19.

This clonotype is termed hyperexpanded. The chain couples TRBV6-1 to TRBJ2-7, with 12 bases lining up with TRBD2. Germline V lookup: CDR1 MNHNS, CDR2 SASEGT. V shed 6 bases, J shed 2 bases, and the junction held 8 bases outside the gene matches. CDR3 length equals 16 residues. The CDR3 DNA sequence: TGTGCCAGCAGCGGACTAGCGGGGACCACCCCCTACGAGCAGTACTTC. Protein: CASSGLAGTTPYEQYF.

V is TRBV5-1 and J is TRBJ1-1, with D unclear. Per germline, CDR1 SGHRS and CDR2 YFSETQ. V shed 4 bases and J shed 2 bases, with 12 bases lying between them. The length of the CDR3 is 14 residues. The CDR3 here is CASSVGLSNTEAFF. CDR3 nucleotide sequence: TGCGCCAGCAGCGTGGGCCTCTCAAACACTGAAGCTTTCTTT.

This clonotype has only a few counts. The rearrangement joins TRBV11-2 to TRBJ2-5; no reliable D call. This CDR3 is 12 amino acids long. Trimming pared 5 bases from V and 4 bases from J, leaving 8 bases between. Germline V gene data show CDR1 as SGHAT and CDR2 as FQNNGV. CDR3: CASSPLPETQYF. Here the CDR3 DNA reads TGTGCCAGCAGCCCCCTCCCAGAGACCCAGTACTTC. The full variable domain, with the rest looked up from reference TRBV11-2 and TRBJ2-5, is EAGVAQSPRYKIIEKRQSVAFWCNPISGHATLYWYQQILGQGPKLLIQFQNNGVVDDSQLPKDRFSAERLKGVDSTLKIQPAKLEDSAVYLCASSPLPETQYFGPGTRLLVL.

The chain combines TRBV7-2 with TRBJ2-7, with 10 bases aligning to TRBD2. Germline V gene sequence: CDR1 SGHTA, CDR2 FQGNSA. Trimming removed 5 bases from V and 4 bases from J; junction bases left unmatched: 5. The CDR3 has 14 amino acids. The CDR3 DNA is TGTGCCAGCAGCCCTAGCGGGGGACCTTACGAGCAGTACTTC. This codes for CASSPSGGPYEQYF.

The CDR3 reads CASRPRLGNTEAFF. Here the CDR3 DNA reads TGTGCCAGCAGACCCAGGCTGGGGAACACTGAAGCTTTCTTT. This chain uses TRBV7-2 with TRBJ1-1; D is ambiguous. Deletions cut 6 bases from V and 1 base from J, with 12 bases between. Germline CDR1 reads SGHTA; CDR2 reads FQGNSA. CDR3 size: 14 residues.

The chain combines TRBV7-6 with TRBJ2-5; no clear D. This CDR3 has 13 residues. Trimming pared 5 bases from V and 0 bases from J, leaving 7 bases between. CDR1 and CDR2 (germline): SGHVS, FNYEAQ. CDR3 DNA: TGTGCCAGCAGCCCATTACACCAAGAGACCCAGTACTTC. Amino acids: CASSPLHQETQYF.

This clonotype was counted a single time. The chain couples TRBV25-1 to TRBJ1-1, with D perhaps matching TRBD1 (6 bases). The CDR3 extends over 15 amino acids. Trimming removed 2 bases from V and 0 bases from J, with 10 bases in between. Germline CDR1 and CDR2: MGHDK and SYGVNS. CDR3 sequence: CASSEAGVVNTEAFF. CDR3 nucleotide sequence: TGTGCCAGCAGTGAAGCAGGGGTCGTGAACACTGAAGCTTTCTTT.

The chain has TRBV5-4 and TRBJ2-5; 15 bases match TRBD2. The CDR3 runs to 18 residues. The trim removed 4 bases at V and 4 bases at J, leaving 11 bases unmatched. The V gene's germline CDR1 is SGHNT and CDR2 YYREEE (reference sequence). The CDR3 region is CASSLQKPGLAGGETQYF. CDR3 nucleotides: TGTGCCAGCAGCCTGCAGAAACCGGGACTAGCGGGAGGAGAGACCCAGTACTTC.

The chain recombines TRBV6-2 or TRBV6-3 with TRBJ1-1, with TRBD1 identical over 8 bases. After removal of 2 bases from V and 1 base from J, the junction contained 12 bases not matched to a gene. Germline V gene data show CDR1 as MNHEY and CDR2 as SVGEGT. There are 18 residues in the CDR3. Here the CDR3 DNA reads TGTGCCAGCAGTTACCGCGACAGGGGAGGCGCAGGGAACACTGAAGCTTTCTTT. Translated: CASSYRDRGGAGNTEAFF.

The rearrangement joins TRBV20-1 to TRBJ1-1; D gene uncertain. CDR1 DFQATT and CDR2 SNEGSKA come from the germline V gene (reference sequence). The CDR3 has 12 residues. V was cut by 5 bases and J by 4 bases, with 11 bases left in between. CDR3 region: CSAGGEPTEAFF. The CDR3 DNA is TGCAGTGCTGGTGGGGAACCCACTGAAGCTTTCTTT.

This clonotype was recorded only once. The rearrangement links TRBV19 to TRBJ1-3; unclear D gene. The germline CDR1 and CDR2 sequences are LNHDA and SQIVND (reference sequence). Trimming took 5 bases from V and 1 from J, leaving 12 bases between them. CDR3 size: 15 residues. CDR3 bases: TGTGCCAGTAGTCTCGGGGTGAGGTCTGGAAACACCATATATTTT. The encoded protein is CASSLGVRSGNTIYF.

V and J are TRBV24-1 and TRBJ1-1; perhaps TRBD1 as D (5 bases). Trimming shortened V by 2 bases and J by 5 bases, and 17 bases separated the two germline ends. Germline-derived CDR1 and CDR2 are KGHDR and SFDVKD. The CDR3 has 16 residues. DNA of the CDR3: TGTGCCACCAGTGATTCGGGACGACGCGGGAGGACTGAAGCTTTCTTT. Amino acids: CATSDSGRRGRTEAFF.

The rearrangement uses TRBV2 and TRBJ1-6; D ambiguous. The V end was cut by 3 bases, the J end by 7 bases, with 7 bases between. The CDR3 has 13 residues. Looked up from germline, CDR1 is SNHLY and CDR2 is FYNNEI. CDR3 sequence reads: CASSEAGNSPLHF. The CDR3 DNA reads TGTGCCAGCAGTGAGGCCGGGAATTCACCCCTCCACTTT. Based on the CDR3 plus reference TRBV2 and TRBJ1-6, the full variable domain is EPEVTQTPSHQVTQMGQEVILRCVPISNHLYFYWYRQILGQKVEFLVSFYNNEISEKSEIFDDQFSVERPDGSNFTLKIRSTKLEDSAMYFCASSEAGNSPLHFGNGTRLTVT.

Written as DNA, the CDR3 is TGCAGTGGACATAAAGACAGCGGGAACACTGAAGCTTTCTTT. Its protein is CSGHKDSGNTEAFF. V and J are TRBV20-1 and TRBJ1-1; a possible D gene is TRBD1 (5 bases). Per germline, CDR1 DFQATT and CDR2 SNEGSKA (reference sequence). The CDR3 contains 14 residues. The V gene lost 7 bases and the J gene lost 1 base, with 16 bases spanning the gap.

This sequence joins TRBV27 and TRBJ1-1, with unresolved D. The CDR3 length is 13 residues. The germline V and J ends were trimmed by 11 bases and 6 bases, with 19 bases remaining between them. The germline CDR1 and CDR2 sequences are MNHEY and SMNVEV (reference sequence). CDR3 in amino acids: CACQDPRRPEAFF. CDR3 DNA: TGTGCCTGCCAGGATCCGAGACGCCCTGAAGCTTTCTTT.

Here the CDR3 reads CASSLIGRQGTEAFF. CDR3 DNA: TGTGCCAGCAGCTTAATAGGGAGGCAGGGCACTGAAGCTTTCTTT. V gene TRBV7-2 combines with J gene TRBJ1-1; possibly TRBD1 for D (5 bases). The CDR3 has 15 residues. V was clipped by 2 bases and J by 4 bases, with 14 bases between them. Germline-derived CDR1 and CDR2 are SGHTA and FQGNSA.